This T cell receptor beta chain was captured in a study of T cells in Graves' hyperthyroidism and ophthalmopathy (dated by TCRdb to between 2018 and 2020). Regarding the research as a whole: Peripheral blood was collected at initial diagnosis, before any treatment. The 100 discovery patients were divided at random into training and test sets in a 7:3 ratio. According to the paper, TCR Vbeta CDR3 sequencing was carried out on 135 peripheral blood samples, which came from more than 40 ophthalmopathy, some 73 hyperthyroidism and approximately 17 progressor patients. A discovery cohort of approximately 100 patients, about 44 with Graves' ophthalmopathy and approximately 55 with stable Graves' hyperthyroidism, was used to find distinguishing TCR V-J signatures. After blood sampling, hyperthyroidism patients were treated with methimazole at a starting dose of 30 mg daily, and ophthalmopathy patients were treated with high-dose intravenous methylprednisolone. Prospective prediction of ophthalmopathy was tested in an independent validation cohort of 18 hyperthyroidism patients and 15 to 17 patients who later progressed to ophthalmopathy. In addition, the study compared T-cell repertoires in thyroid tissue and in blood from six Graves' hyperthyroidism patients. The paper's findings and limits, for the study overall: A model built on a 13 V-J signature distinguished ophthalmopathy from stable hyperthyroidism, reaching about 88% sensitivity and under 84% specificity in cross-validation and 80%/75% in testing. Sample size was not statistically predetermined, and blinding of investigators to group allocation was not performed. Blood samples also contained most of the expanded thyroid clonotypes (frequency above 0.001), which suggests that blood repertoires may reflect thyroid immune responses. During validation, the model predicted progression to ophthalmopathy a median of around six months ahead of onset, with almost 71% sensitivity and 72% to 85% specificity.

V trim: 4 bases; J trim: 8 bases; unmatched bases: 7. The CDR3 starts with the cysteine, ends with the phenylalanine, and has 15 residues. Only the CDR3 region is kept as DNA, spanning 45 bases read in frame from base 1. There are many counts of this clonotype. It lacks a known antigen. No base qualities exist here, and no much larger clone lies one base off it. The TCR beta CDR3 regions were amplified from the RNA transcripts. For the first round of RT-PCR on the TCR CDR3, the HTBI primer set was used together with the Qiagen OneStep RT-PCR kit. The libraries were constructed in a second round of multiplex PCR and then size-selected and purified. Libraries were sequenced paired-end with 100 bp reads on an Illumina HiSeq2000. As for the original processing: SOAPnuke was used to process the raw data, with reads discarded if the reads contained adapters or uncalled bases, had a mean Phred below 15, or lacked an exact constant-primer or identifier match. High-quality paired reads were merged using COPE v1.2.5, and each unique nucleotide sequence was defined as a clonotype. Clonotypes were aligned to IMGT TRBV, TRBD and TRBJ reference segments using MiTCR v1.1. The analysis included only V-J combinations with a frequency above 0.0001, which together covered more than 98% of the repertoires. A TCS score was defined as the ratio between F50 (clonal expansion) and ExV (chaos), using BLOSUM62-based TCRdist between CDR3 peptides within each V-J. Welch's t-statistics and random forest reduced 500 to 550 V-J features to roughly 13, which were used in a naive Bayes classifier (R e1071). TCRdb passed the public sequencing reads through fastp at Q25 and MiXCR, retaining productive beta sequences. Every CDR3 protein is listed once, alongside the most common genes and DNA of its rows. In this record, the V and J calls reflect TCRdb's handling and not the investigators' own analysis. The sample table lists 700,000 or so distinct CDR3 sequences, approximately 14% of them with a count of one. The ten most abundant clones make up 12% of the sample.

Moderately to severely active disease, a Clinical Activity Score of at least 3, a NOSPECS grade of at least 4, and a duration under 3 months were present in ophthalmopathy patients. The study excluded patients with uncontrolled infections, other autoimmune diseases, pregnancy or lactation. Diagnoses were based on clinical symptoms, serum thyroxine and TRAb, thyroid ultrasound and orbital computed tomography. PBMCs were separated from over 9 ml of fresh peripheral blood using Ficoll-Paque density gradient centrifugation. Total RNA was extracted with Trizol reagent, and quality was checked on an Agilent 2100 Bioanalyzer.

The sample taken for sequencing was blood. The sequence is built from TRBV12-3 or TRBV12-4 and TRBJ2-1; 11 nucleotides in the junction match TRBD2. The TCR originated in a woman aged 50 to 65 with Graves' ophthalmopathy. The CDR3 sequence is CASSSTSGRIYEQFF. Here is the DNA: TGTGCCAGCAGTTCTACTAGCGGGAGAATTTATGAGCAGTTCTTC.